What follows is one T cell receptor (beta chain) and its context. Its antigen target is currently unknown. The conserved closing phenylalanine or tryptophan is absent in this CDR3, likely reflecting a read error. RNA was isolated from bulk unsorted tissue, and RNA quality was assessed with a NanoDrop ND-1000 and an Agilent 2100. The donors were newly diagnosed lung cancer patients admitted for thoracic surgery in China from August to November 2014 who had not received prior chemotherapy. Patients who had received previous radiotherapy or chemotherapy, or who had another concurrent cancer, were excluded from the study. Surgical tissue pieces of 1-2 cm3 were preserved in RNAlater solution and stored at -80 °C until use. Library preparation employed multiplex PCR. The sequencer listed for this sample is Illumina HiSeq 2500. TCRbeta libraries were constructed through three rounds of nested PCR with primers (Table S4) according to protocols adapted from ARM-PCR. Before sequencing, PCR products of 200-500 bp were cut from the gel and purified using the QIAquick gel extraction kit. On the authors' methods: Trimmomatic was used to clean the reads, FLASH merged the cleaned reads into complete CDR3 sequences, and MiTCR assigned the sequences to V(D)J germline segments. Clonal diversity was calculated as the inverse Simpson's index using VDJtools. In-frame sequences without a premature stop codon were defined as productive reads. TCRdb handled the public reads itself, with Q25 trimming in fastp and clone calling in MiXCR, and kept productive beta chains. Entries are consolidated by CDR3 protein sequence, retaining the most common genes and DNA. It is TCRdb's table, rather than the study itself, that gives the V and J calls and clone size. The sample records 71,000 or so distinct CDR3 sequences, 80% of which are singletons. The top ten clones comprise 13% of the sample.

These data originate in a study of tumor and adjacent non-tumor tissue in lung cancer (dated by TCRdb to the late 2010s). The study in broad terms: Of the cohort, some 12 patients had adenocarcinoma, 2 had squamous cell carcinoma and 1 had small cell lung cancer. Over 25 paired specimens, one tumor and one normal lung sample per patient, were profiled by TCRbeta CDR3 sequencing. Sequencing generated a total of about 130,000,000 productive TCRbeta reads, averaging about 4 million reads per sample. Using bulk TCRbeta repertoires from around 14 lung cancer patients, the study set lung tumor tissue side by side with matched distant non-tumor lung tissue. Among the roughly 15 patients, ages ranged from roughly 30 to 76 years, around ten were men and 5 were women, and disease was TNM stage I to III. What the research found in general, with its limitations: In normal lung, the top 100 clones accounted for a significantly larger cumulative share of the repertoire than in tumor tissue. Peripheral blood was not sequenced, so blood TCRbeta repertoires in these lung cancer patients were not examined. The cohort had only around 15 patients, and the authors noted that larger samples and more detailed clinical data are needed. Tumor tissue showed significantly higher TCR diversity (inverse Simpson) than normal lung tissue, at 431.37 vs 166.20 (P = 0.0075, Mann-Whitney U test). Younger patients had significantly higher TCR diversity, and higher tumor TCR diversity was associated with shorter overall and disease-free survival. The methods do not name the sequencing platform or mention unique molecular identifiers.

Taken from the germline V gene (reference sequence), the CDR1 and CDR2 loops are MNHNY and SVGAGI. The CDR3 contains 16 residues when both ends are counted. CDR3 DNA only is kept here, 48 bases in frame from base 1. Input material: lung tumor tissue. Recombination joined TRBV6-6 with TRBJ2-1; TRBD2 is a weak D gene call, 6 bases matching. This clonotype was obtained from a woman between 50 and 59 years old with non-small cell lung cancer. The CDR3 is CASSYLAGTAYNEQFL. At the DNA level, the sequence is TGTGCCAGTAGTTACCTCGCGGGGACCGCCTACAATGAGCAGTTCCTC.